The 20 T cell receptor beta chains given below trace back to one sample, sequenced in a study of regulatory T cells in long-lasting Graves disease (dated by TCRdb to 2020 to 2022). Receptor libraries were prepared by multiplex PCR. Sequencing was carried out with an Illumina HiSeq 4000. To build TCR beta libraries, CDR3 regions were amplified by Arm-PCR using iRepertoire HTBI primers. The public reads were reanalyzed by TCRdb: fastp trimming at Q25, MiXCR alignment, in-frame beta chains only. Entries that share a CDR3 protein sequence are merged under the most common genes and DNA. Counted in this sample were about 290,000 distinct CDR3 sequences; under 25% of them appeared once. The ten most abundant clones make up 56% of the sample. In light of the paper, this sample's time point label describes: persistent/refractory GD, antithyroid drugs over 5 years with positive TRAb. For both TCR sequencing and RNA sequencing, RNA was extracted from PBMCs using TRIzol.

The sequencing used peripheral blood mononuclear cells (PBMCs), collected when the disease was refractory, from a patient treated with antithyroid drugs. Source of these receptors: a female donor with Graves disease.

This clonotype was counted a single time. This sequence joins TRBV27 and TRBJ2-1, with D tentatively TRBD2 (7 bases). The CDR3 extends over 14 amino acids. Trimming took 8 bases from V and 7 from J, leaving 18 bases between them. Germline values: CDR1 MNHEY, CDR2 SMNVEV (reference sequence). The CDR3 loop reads CASRGGGAGNEQFF. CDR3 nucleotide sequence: TGTGCCAGCCGAGGGGGGGGCGCAGGGAATGAGCAGTTCTTC.

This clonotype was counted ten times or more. CDR3 in DNA: TGTGCCAGCTCACCTTCCGGGCTCGACTACACCTTC. Protein product: CASSPSGLDYTF. The chain links TRBV18 to TRBJ1-2; D is undetermined. V lost 3 bases to trimming and J lost 10 bases, with 12 bases between them. Germline V CDR1 and CDR2: KGHSH, LQKENI. The CDR3 length is 12 residues.

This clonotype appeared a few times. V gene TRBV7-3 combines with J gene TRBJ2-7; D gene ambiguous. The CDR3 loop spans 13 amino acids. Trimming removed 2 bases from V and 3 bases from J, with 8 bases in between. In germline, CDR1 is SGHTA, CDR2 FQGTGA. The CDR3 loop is CASSLYWGYEQYF. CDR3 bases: TGTGCCAGCAGCTTATACTGGGGCTACGAGCAGTACTTC. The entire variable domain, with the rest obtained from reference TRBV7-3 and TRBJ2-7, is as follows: GAGVSQTPSNKVTEKGKYVELRCDPISGHTALYWYRQSLGQGPEFLIYFQGTGAADDSGLPNDRFFAVRPEGSVSTLKIQRTERGDSAVYLCASSLYWGYEQYFGPGTRLTVT.

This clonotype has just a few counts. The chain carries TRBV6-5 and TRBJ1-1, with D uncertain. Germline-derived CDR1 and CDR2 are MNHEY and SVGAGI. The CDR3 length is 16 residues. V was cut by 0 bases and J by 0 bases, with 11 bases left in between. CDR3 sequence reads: CASSYSSPSMNTEAFF. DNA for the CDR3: TGTGCCAGCAGTTACTCGAGCCCGTCCATGAACACTGAAGCTTTCTTT.

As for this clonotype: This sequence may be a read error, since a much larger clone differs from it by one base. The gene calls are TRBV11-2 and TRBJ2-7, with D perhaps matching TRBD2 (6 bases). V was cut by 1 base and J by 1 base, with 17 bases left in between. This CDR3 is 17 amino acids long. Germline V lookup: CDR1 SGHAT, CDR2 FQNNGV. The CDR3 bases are TGTGCCAGCAGCTTAGGCTCCGGGACGGGGGTTTCCTACGAGCAGTACTTC. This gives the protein CASSLGSGTGVSYEQYF. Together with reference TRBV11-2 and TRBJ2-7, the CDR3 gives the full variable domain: EAGVAQSPRYKIIEKRQSVAFWCNPISGHATLYWYQQILGQGPKLLIQFQNNGVVDDSQLPKDRFSAERLKGVDSTLKIQPAKLEDSAVYLCASSLGSGTGVSYEQYFGPGTRLTVT.

CDR3 sequence: CSARPDRYEQYF. DNA for the CDR3: TGCAGTGCTAGACCGGACAGATACGAGCAGTACTTC. This sequence joins TRBV20-1 and TRBJ2-7, with D perhaps matching TRBD1 (6 bases). Trimming took off 2 bases at V and 4 bases at J, with 9 bases between the two ends. The CDR3 is 12 residues long. CDR1 is DFQATT and CDR2 is SNEGSKA in the germline V gene (reference sequence).

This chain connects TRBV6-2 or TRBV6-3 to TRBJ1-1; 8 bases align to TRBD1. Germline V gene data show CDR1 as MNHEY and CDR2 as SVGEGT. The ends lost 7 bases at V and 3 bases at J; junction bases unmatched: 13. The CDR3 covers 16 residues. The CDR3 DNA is TGTGCCAGCAACCGAGCAGGGGGCCTGGGGGACACTGAAGCTTTCTTT. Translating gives CASNRAGGLGDTEAFF.

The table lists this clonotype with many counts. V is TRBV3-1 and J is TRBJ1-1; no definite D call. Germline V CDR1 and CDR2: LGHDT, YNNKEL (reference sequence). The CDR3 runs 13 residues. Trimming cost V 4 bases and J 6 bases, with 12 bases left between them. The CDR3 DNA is TGTGCCAGCAGCCCGCCCTCAGGTTCTGAAGCTTTCTTT. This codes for CASSPPSGSEAFF.

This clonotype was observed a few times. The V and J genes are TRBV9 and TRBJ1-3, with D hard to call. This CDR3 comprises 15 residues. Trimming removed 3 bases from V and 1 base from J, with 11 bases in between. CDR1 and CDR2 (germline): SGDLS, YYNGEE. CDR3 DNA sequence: TGTGCCAGCAGCGCGCATTTCGATTCTGGAAACACCATATATTTT. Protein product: CASSAHFDSGNTIYF.

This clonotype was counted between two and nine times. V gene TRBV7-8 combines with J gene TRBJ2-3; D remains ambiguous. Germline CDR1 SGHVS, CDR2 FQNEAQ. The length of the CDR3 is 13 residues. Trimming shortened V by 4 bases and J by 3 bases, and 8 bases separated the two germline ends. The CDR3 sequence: CASSWERTDTQYF. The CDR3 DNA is TGTGCCAGCAGCTGGGAACGGACAGATACGCAGTATTTT.

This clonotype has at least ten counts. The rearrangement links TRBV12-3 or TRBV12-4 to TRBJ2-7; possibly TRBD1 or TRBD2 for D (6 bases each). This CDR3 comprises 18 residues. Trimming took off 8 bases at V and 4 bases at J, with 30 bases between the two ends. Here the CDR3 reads CASGRGSGVGARIYEQYF. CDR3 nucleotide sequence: TGTGCCAGCGGTCGTGGGTCGGGGGTGGGGGCCCGAATATACGAGCAGTACTTC.

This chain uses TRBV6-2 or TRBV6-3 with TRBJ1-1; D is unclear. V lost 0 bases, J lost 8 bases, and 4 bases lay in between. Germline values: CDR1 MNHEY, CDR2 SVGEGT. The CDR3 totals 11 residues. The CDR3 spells CASSYSKEAFF. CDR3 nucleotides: TGTGCCAGCAGTTACTCGAAGGAAGCTTTCTTT.

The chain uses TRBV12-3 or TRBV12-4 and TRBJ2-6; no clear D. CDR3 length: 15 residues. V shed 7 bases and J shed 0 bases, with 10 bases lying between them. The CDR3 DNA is TGTGCCAGCAAGGGCCCTATCTCTGGGGCCAACGTCCTGACTTTC. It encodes CASKGPISGANVLTF.

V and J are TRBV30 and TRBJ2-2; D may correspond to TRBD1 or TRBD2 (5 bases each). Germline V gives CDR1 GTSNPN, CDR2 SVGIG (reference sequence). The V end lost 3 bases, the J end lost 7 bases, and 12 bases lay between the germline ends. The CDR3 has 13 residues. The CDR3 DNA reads TGTGCCTGGAGGACAGCGGCGGGCGGGGAGCTGTTTTTT. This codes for CAWRTAAGGELFF.

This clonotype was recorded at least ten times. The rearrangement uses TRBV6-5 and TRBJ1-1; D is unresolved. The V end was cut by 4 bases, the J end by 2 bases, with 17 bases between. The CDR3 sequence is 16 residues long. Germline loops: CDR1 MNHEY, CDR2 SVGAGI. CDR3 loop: CASSSSWQAINTEAFF. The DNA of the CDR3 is TGTGCCAGCAGTTCCTCTTGGCAGGCCATTAACACTGAAGCTTTCTTT.

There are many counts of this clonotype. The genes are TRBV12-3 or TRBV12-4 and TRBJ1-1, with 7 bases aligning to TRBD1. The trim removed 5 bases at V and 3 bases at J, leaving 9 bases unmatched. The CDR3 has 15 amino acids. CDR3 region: CASSPSTGFHTEAFF. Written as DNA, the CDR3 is TGTGCCAGCAGTCCCTCGACAGGGTTCCACACTGAAGCTTTCTTT.

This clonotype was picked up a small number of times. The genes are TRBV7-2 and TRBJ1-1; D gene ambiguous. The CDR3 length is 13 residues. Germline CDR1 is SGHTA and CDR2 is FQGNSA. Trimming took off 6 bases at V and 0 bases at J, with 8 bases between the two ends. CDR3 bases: TGTGCCAGCAGTACCGGGATGAACACTGAAGCTTTCTTT. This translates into CASSTGMNTEAFF.

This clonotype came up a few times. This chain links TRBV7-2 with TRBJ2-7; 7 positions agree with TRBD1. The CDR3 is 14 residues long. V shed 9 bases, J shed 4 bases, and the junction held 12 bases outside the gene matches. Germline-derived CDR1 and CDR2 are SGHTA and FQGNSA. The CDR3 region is CASTKSGGGYEQYF. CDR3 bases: TGTGCCAGTACCAAGTCAGGGGGTGGGTACGAGCAGTACTTC.

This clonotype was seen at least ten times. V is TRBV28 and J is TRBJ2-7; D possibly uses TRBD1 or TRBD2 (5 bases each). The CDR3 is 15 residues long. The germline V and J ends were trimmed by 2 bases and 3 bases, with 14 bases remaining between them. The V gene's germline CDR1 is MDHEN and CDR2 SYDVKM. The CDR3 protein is CASSLDWDVYYEQYF. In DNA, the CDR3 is TGTGCCAGCAGTTTAGACTGGGACGTCTACTACGAGCAGTACTTC.

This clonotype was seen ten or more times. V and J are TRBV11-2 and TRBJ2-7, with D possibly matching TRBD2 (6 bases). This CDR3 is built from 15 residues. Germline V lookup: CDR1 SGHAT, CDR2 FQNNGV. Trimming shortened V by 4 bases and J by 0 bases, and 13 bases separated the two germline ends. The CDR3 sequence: CASSSVPTSSYEQYF. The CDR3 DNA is TGTGCCAGCAGCTCCGTCCCGACTAGCTCCTACGAGCAGTACTTC.